What follows describes a single TCR beta chain. Participant-given clinical history determined each cohort assignment. In the 2 weeks before study entry, exposed participants met a COVID-19 case, which was PCR-confirmed or clinician-diagnosed. Germline-derived CDR1 and CDR2 are SGHTS and YDEGEE. The CDR3 is 15 amino acids. The V end was cut by 2 bases, the J end by 6 bases, with 14 bases between. This specimen comes from a study of blood T cell repertoires in COVID-19. Overall study context: Acute and convalescent COVID-19 samples came from the United States, Italy and Spain.

As processed by the authors: Estimated nucleated cell counts came from reference gene primer amplification. Clones were sequenced by immunoSEQ multiplex PCR, and TCRdb holds only the in-frame ones, with some missing. D and trimming were read from the DNA, whereas the V and J calls and clone size are those reported in that table. Here the sample spans about 180,000 clones, 60% to 80% being singletons. The chain joins TRBV5-8 to TRBJ2-2; TRBD1 is a possible D gene (5 bases). Sequenced: PBMCs or T cells enriched from blood (not recorded which). The origin of this receptor is a man aged 55 to 70 who had been exposed to COVID-19. Written as DNA, the CDR3 is TGTGCCAGCAGCTTCGTTAGGGGCAAGGCCGGGGAGCTGTTTTTT. This translates into CASSFVRGKAGELFF.